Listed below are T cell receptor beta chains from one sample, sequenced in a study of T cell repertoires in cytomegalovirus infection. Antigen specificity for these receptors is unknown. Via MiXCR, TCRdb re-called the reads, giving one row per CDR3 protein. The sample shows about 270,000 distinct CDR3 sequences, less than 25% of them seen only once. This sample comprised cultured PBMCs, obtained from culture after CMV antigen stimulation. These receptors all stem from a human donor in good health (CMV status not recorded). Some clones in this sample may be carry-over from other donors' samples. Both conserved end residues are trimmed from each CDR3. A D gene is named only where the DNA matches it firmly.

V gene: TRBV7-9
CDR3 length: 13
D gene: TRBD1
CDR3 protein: ASSSLTGSYNEQF

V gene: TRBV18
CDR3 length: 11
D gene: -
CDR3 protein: ASSSGVDNEQF

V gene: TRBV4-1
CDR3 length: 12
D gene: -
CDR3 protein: ASSHPGNNQPQH

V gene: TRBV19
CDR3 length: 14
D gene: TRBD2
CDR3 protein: ASSIVAGGWTGELF

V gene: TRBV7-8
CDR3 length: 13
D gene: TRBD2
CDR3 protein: ASSTISGRKDTQY

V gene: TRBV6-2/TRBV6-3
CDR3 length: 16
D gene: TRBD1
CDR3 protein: ASSTWTGGRGVPTEAF

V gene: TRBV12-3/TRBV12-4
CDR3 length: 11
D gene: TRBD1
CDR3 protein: ASRQGTNTEAF

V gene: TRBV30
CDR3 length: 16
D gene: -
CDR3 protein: AWSPRTGRGFSNQPQH

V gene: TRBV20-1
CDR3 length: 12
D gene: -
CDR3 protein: SARPTGLIKGYT

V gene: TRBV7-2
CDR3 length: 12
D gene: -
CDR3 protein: ASSLVVSGNTIY

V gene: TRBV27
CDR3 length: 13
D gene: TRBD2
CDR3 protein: ASSRGTSGTNEQF

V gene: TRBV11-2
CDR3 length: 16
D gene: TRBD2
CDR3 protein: ASSERFGTSGREDTQY

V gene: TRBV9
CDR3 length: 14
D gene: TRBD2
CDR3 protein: ASSISGLAGVYEQY

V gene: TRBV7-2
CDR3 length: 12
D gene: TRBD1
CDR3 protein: ASSFRGRGTEAF

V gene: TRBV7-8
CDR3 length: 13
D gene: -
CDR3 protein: ASSPRDGMNTEAF

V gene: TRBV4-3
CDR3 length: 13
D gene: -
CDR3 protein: ASSQDERSGNTIY

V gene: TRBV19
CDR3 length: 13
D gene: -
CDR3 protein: ASSKPTGSTDTQY

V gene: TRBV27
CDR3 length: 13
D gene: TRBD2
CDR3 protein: ASKRAGGGTDTQY

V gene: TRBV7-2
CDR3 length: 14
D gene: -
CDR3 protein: ASSLGGGRVDQPQH

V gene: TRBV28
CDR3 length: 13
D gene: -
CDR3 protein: ASSPWEGEFDTQY

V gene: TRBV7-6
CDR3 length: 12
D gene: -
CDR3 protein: ASSLATSTDTQY

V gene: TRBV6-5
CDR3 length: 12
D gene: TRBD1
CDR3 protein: ASSRTGERNTIY

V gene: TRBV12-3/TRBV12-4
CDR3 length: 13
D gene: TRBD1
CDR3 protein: ASSHGQAMNTEAF

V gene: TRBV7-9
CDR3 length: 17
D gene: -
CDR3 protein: ASSLVFLTGGASYNEQF

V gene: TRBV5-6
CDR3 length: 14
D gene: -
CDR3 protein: ASSSGTQGTGNTIY

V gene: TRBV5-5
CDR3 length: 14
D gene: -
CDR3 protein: ASSWTGPELDQPQH

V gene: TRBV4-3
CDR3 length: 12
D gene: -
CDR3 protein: ASSPGGPRETQY

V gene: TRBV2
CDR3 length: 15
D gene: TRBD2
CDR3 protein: ASRPGTSGHYQETQY

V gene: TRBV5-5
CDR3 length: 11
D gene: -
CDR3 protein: ATKVWGADTQY

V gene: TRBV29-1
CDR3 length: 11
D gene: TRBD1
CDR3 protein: SVVGQGAYEQY

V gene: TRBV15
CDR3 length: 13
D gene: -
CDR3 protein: ATSRDLAWKETQY

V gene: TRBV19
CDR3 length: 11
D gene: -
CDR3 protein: ASSILTYNEQF

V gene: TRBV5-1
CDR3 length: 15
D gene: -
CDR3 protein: ASSPAGTKFNVETQY